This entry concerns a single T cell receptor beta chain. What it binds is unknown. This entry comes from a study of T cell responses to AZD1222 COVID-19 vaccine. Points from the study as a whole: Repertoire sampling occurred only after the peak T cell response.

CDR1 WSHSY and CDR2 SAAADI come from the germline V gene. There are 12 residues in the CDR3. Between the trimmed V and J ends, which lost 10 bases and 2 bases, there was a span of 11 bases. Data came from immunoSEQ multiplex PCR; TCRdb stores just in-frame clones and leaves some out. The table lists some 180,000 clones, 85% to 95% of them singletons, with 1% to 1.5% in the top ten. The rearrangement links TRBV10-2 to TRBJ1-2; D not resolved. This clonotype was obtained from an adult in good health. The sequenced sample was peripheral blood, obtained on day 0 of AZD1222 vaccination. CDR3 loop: CATEDPNYGYTF. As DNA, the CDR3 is TGCGCCACTGAGGACCCGAACTATGGCTACACCTTC.